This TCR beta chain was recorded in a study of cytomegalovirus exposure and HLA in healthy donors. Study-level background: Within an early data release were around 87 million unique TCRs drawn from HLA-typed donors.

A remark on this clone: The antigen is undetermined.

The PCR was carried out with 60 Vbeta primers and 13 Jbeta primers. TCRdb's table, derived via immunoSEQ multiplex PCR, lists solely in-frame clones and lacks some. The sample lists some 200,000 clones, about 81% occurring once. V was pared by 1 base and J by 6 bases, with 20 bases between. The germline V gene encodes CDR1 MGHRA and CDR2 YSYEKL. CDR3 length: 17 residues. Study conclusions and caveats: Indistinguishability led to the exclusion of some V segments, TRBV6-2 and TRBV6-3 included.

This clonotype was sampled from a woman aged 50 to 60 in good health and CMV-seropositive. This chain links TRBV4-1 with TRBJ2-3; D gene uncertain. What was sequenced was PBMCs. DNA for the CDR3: TGCGCCAGCAGCCAAGGAGGCGCGTTCACGATATGGGATACGCAGTATTTT. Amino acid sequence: CASSQGGAFTIWDTQYF.